What follows are 5 T cell receptor beta chains derived from one specimen sequenced in a study of blood T cell repertoires in COVID-19. Sequenced by immunoSEQ multiplex PCR; TCRdb stores in-frame clones only, minus some. The sample shows roughly 240,000 clones, about 87% of them seen only once. The source material was PBMCs or T cells enriched from blood (not recorded which). The receptor source for this set is a woman aged 25 to 39 with acute COVID-19.

CDR3 coding DNA: TGTGCCAGCAGTTACAGGGGTGGGAACACTGAAGCTTTCTTT. Its translation: CASSYRGGNTEAFF. The chain joins TRBV6-5 to TRBJ1-1; a possible D gene is TRBD1 (5 bases). Germline CDR1 and CDR2: MNHEY and SVGAGI. V lost 2 bases to trimming and J lost 1 base, with 8 bases between them. This CDR3 spans 14 amino acids.

The chain carries TRBV4-3 and TRBJ1-5; D unclear. The CDR3 has 16 residues. Trimming took off 0 bases at V and 0 bases at J, with 9 bases between the two ends. Germline V gene data show CDR1 as LGHNA and CDR2 as YSLEER. In DNA, the CDR3 is TGCGCCAGCAGCCAAGACGTCCGGTATAGCAATCAGCCCCAGCATTTT. Translating gives CASSQDVRYSNQPQHF.

The chain uses TRBV19 and TRBJ1-6; D is uncertain. Germline V gene lookup returns CDR1 LNHDA and CDR2 SQIVND (reference sequence). The CDR3 covers 14 residues. The V gene lost 0 bases and the J gene lost 9 bases, with 9 bases spanning the gap. The CDR3 DNA is TGTGCCAGTAGTATAGATCTCTTTTTTTCACCCCTCCACTTT. Its translation: CASSIDLFFSPLHF.

This chain joins TRBV13 and TRBJ2-7; possible D gene TRBD1, 6 bases. This CDR3 has 15 amino acids. Trimming cost V 8 bases and J 0 bases, with 17 bases left between them. Germline CDR1 is PRHDT and CDR2 is FYEKMQ (reference sequence). The DNA for the CDR3 is TGTGCCAGCGGCATACGGCAGGGGCTCTCCTACGAGCAGTACTTC. Translating gives CASGIRQGLSYEQYF.

V gene TRBV19 combines with J gene TRBJ2-1; possible D gene TRBD1, 6 bases. Deletions cut 0 bases from V and 7 bases from J, with 19 bases between. Germline V gene sequence: CDR1 LNHDA, CDR2 SQIVND (reference sequence). CDR3 length equals 17 residues. CDR3: CASSIDLEQGSRNEQFF. The CDR3 coding sequence is TGTGCCAGTAGTATAGATCTAGAACAGGGTAGTAGGAATGAGCAGTTCTTC.